The 17 T cell receptor beta chains in this list originate from one sample, sequenced in a study of blood T cell repertoires in COVID-19 (dated by TCRdb to about 2020). Libraries came from the immunoSEQ multiplex PCR assay. In its TCRdb copy, this immuneACCESS table keeps in-frame sequences only and misses some clones. Where compared with another copy, unresolved V genes explain less than half of these, and the others have no known cause. This sample comprises about 440,000 clones, around 88% of them detected only once. The top ten clones comprise approximately 4.3% of the sample. Input material: peripheral blood. The receptors derive from a woman aged 25 to 45 with acute or convalescent COVID-19.

This chain joins TRBV5-1 and TRBJ2-5, with D uncertain. The CDR3 consists of 13 residues. V was cut by 0 bases and J by 3 bases, with 6 bases left in between. The V gene's germline CDR1 is SGHRS and CDR2 YFSETQ. CDR3 sequence: CASSLDIEETQYF. CDR3 sequence (DNA): TGCGCCAGCAGCTTGGATATTGAAGAGACCCAGTACTTC.

Only one count was recorded for this clone. The rearrangement uses TRBV5-1 and TRBJ1-3; D is possibly TRBD1 (5 bases). Trimming cost V 3 bases and J 4 bases, with 14 bases left between them. CDR1 is SGHRS and CDR2 is YFSETQ in the germline V gene. CDR3 length: 15 residues. In nucleotides, the CDR3 is TGCGCCAGCAGCTCGGACACCGGAGGGGGAAACACCATATATTTT. This translates into CASSSDTGGGNTIYF.

The J gene is TRBJ1-1, the V gene TRBV27, with D unclear. V dropped 4 bases and J dropped 8 bases, with 14 bases sitting between them. This CDR3 spans 13 amino acids. CDR1 MNHEY and CDR2 SMNVEV come from the germline V gene (reference sequence). The DNA for the CDR3 is TGTGCCAGCAGTTCTATCCCCAAGACAGAAGCTTTCTTT. This encodes CASSSIPKTEAFF.

This clone was observed once. The chain carries TRBV19 and TRBJ2-5; 10 positions match TRBD2. CDR3 length equals 14 residues. With V trimmed by 6 bases and J by 5 bases, 6 bases remained unmatched. Germline V gene sequence: CDR1 LNHDA, CDR2 SQIVND (reference sequence). As DNA, the CDR3 is TGTGCCAGTAGGGAGCGGGGGGGCCTGGAGACCCAGTACTTC. This sequence encodes CASRERGGLETQYF.

The rearrangement joins TRBV3-1 (or the pseudogene TRBV3-2) to TRBJ1-1; D gene unclear. CDR3 length: 14 residues. Germline loops: CDR1 LGHDT, CDR2 YNNKEL (reference sequence). Trimming left V 4 bases short and J 0 bases short, with 9 bases between. DNA of the CDR3: TGTGCCAGCAGCCCCCGGGAATTGAACACTGAAGCTTTCTTT. Its translation: CASSPRELNTEAFF.

The chain links TRBV14 to TRBJ2-3, with 9 bases that match TRBD1. CDR3 size: 17 residues. The junction had 6 bases not matched to a gene; V was cut back by 2 bases and J by 0 bases. CDR1 is SGHDN, CDR2 FVKESK, per germline. CDR3 nucleotides: TGTGCCAGCAGCCAAATCGGGGGGACAGGGAGCACAGATACGCAGTATTTT. The encoded protein is CASSQIGGTGSTDTQYF.

CDR3 DNA sequence: TGCAGTGCTAGTCCCAGGGCAGGATCCTACGAGCAGTACTTC. It specifies CSASPRAGSYEQYF. This chain connects TRBV20-1 to TRBJ2-7; possible D gene TRBD1, 5 bases. The CDR3 loop spans 14 amino acids. The ends were cut back, 3 bases at V and 1 base at J, with 13 bases in the middle. Germline V gene lookup returns CDR1 DFQATT and CDR2 SNEGSKA (reference sequence).

This rearrangement joins TRBV2 to TRBJ2-3, with D possibly being TRBD1 (5 bases). The CDR3 covers 14 residues. Germline assignment: CDR1 SNHLY and CDR2 FYNNEI. V was shortened by 6 bases and J by 1 base, with 11 bases between the two germline ends. CDR3 sequence reads: CASRNDRGTDTQYF. The CDR3 DNA follows: TGTGCCAGCAGAAACGACAGAGGCACAGATACGCAGTATTTT.

In this sample, this clone turned up once. J is TRBJ2-6 and V is TRBV4-2; possibly TRBD2 for D (6 bases). This CDR3 spans 17 amino acids. Germline CDR1 is LGHNA and CDR2 is YNFKEQ. V lost 0 bases and J 1 base, leaving 10 bases between the germline ends. CDR3 loop: CASSQDLAGSGANVLTF. Written as DNA, the CDR3 is TGTGCCAGCAGCCAAGATCTGGCGGGGTCTGGGGCCAACGTCCTGACTTTC.

The CDR3 loop reads CASSVSVFGGELFF. In DNA form, the CDR3 reads TGTGCCAGCAGTGTTTCGGTCTTTGGCGGGGAGCTGTTTTTT. This chain links TRBV2 with TRBJ2-2; no clear D gene. V shed 4 bases and J shed 7 bases, with 13 bases lying between them. The CDR3 consists of 14 residues. CDR1 is SNHLY, CDR2 FYNNEI, per germline. Drawing the rest from reference TRBV2 and TRBJ2-2, the complete variable domain is EPEVTQTPSHQVTQMGQEVILRCVPISNHLYFYWYRQILGQKVEFLVSFYNNEISEKSEIFDDQFSVERPDGSNFTLKIRSTKLEDSAMYFCASSVSVFGGELFFGEGSRLTVL.

The V gene is TRBV9, the J gene TRBJ1-6; D is unresolved. The germline V gene encodes CDR1 SGDLS and CDR2 YYNGEE. V was cut by 1 base and J by 3 bases, with 14 bases left in between. This CDR3 has 17 amino acids. The CDR3 sequence is CASSVRSWPHYNSPLHF. CDR3 DNA: TGTGCCAGCAGCGTACGCAGTTGGCCGCACTATAATTCACCCCTCCACTTT.

The count of this clone is one. CDR3 in DNA: TGTGCCAGCAGTGACAGGGGGGAGACCCAGTACTTC. As protein: CASSDRGETQYF. V usage is TRBV2 and J usage is TRBJ2-5; TRBD1 matches at 7 bases. Germline CDR1 and CDR2: SNHLY and FYNNEI. CDR3 length: 12 amino acids. V dropped 3 bases and J dropped 5; count of bases not matched to a gene: 0.

The DNA for the CDR3 is TGTGCCAGCAGCTCCGGATACAGGAATCAGCCCCAGCATTTT. Translating it yields CASSSGYRNQPQHF. J is TRBJ1-5 and V is TRBV13, with D possibly matching TRBD1 (5 bases). The CDR3 contains 14 residues. V was pared by 4 bases and J by 4 bases, with 11 bases between. The germline gives CDR1 PRHDT, CDR2 FYEKMQ (reference sequence).

CDR3: CASGTGGAGEQYF. The CDR3 coding sequence is TGTGCCAGTGGAACAGGGGGCGCGGGGGAGCAGTACTTC. This chain joins TRBV19 and TRBJ2-7; 9 positions agree with TRBD1. This CDR3 contains 13 residues. Trimming cost V 8 bases and J 7 bases; bases outside gene matches: 9. CDR1 and CDR2 (germline): LNHDA, SQIVND (reference sequence).

The rearrangement links TRBV15 to TRBJ2-5; TRBD1 might be the D (6 bases). The V gene lost 1 base and the J gene lost 5 bases, with 11 bases spanning the gap. Germline V gene sequence: CDR1 LNHNV, CDR2 YYDKDF (reference sequence). The CDR3 has 14 amino acids. The CDR3 DNA reads TGTGCCACCAGCAGAGGTGGGCAGGGGGAGACCCAGTACTTC. Residues: CATSRGGQGETQYF.

The J gene is TRBJ2-1, the V gene TRBV19; possible D gene TRBD1, 6 bases. V was cut by 6 bases and J by 10 bases, with 10 bases left in between. This CDR3 has 11 amino acids. Germline V CDR1 and CDR2: LNHDA, SQIVND (reference sequence). The CDR3 sequence is CASRTGSEQFF. The CDR3 DNA reads as TGTGCCAGTAGGACAGGAAGCGAGCAGTTCTTC.

The V gene is TRBV3-1 (or the pseudogene TRBV3-2), the J gene TRBJ2-7, with 9 nucleotides matching TRBD1. The V and J ends lost 1 base and 5 bases, in that order; junction bases with no gene match: 6. Germline lookup yields CDR1 LGHDT and CDR2 YNNKEL (reference sequence). The CDR3 contains 15 residues. In DNA, the CDR3 is TGTGCCAGCAGCCAAGCCGGGACAGGGTCCGACGAGCAGTACTTC. It is translated as CASSQAGTGSDEQYF.